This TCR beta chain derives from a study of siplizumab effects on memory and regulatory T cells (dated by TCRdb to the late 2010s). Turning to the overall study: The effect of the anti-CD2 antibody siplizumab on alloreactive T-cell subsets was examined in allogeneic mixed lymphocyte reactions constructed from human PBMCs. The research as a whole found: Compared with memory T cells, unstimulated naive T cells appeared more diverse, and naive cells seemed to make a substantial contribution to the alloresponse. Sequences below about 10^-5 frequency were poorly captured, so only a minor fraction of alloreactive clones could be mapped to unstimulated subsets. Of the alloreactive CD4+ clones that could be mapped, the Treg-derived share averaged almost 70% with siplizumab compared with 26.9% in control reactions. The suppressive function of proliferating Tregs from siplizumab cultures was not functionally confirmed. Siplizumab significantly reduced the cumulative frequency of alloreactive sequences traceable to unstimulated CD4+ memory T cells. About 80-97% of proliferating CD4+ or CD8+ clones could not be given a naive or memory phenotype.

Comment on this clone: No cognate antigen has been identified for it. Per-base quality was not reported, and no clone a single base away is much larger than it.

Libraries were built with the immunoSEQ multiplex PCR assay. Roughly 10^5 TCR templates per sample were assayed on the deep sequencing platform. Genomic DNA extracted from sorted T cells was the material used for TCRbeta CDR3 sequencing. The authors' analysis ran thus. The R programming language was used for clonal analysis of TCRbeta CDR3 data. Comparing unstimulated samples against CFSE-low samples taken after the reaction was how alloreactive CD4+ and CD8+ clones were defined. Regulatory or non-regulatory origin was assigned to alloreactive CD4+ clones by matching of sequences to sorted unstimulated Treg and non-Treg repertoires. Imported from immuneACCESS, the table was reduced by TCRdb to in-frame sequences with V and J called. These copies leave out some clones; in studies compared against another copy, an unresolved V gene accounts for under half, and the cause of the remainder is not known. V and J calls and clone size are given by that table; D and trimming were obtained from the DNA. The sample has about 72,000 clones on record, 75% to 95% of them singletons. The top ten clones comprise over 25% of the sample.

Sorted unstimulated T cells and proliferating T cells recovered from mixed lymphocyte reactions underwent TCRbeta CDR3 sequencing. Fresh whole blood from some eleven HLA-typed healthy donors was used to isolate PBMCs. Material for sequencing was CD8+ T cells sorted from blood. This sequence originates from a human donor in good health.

The CDR3 region: CASSLFNEQFF. The DNA sequence is TGTGCCAGCAGCTTGTTCAATGAGCAGTTCTTC. The V and J segments used are TRBV5-8 and TRBJ2-1, with no reliable assignment of the D segment. The germline V gene specifies SGHTS as CDR1 and YDEGEE as CDR2. The CDR3, from cysteine to phenylalanine, totals 11 residues. The only DNA kept is the CDR3, 33 bases in frame from the first base. V gives up 1 base and J gives up 6 bases, and the segment between their germline ends measures 2 bases.